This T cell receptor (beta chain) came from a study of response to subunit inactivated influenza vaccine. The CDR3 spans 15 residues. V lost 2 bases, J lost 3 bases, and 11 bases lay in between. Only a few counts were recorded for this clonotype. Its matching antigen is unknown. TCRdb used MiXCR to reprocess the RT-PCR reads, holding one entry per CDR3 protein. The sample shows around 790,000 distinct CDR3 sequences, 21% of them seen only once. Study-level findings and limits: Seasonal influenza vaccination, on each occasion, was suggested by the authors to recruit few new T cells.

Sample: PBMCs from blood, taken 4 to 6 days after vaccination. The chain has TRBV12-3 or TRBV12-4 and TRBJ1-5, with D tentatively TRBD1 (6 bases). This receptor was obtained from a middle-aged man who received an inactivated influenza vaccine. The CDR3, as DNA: TGTGCCAGCAGTTTAATCGGGGGGCCCAATCAGCCCCAGCATTTT. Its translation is CASSLIGGPNQPQHF.